This is a list of T cell receptor beta chains from one sample in a study. Using its own MiXCR run on the 5' RACE reads, TCRdb lists one record per CDR3 protein. The sample carries 50,000 to 80,000 distinct CDR3 sequences, 22% recorded once. Material for sequencing was memory CD4+ T cells sorted from a lymph node. These receptors all stem from a female donor with breast cancer. Each CDR3 is given with its conserved first and last residue. Fields, in order: D gene, clone size, V gene, J gene, CDR3 DNA, CDR3 protein. A D gene is named only where the DNA matches it firmly. Clone size appears in some rows only: once, few, many, or a class for an expanded clone.

.,medium-sized,TRBV6-2/TRBV6-3,TRBJ1-4,TGTGCCAGCCAAGGGGATGATGAAAAACTGTTTTTT,CASQGDDEKLFF
.,.,TRBV5-1,TRBJ1-2,TGCGCCAGCAGCGTGGAGGGCGCAAACAGGGCCCCATCTTTC,CASSVEGANRAPSF
TRBD2,few,TRBV5-1,TRBJ2-7,TGCGCCAGCAGCTCGGGACTAGTAGAAGGGGTGCAGTACTTC,CASSSGLVEGVQYF
TRBD2,few,TRBV7-9,TRBJ2-1,TGTGCCAGCAGCTTCGGGGGGACCTACAATGAGCAGTTCTTC,CASSFGGTYNEQFF
.,.,TRBV20-1,TRBJ2-7,TGCAGTGCTAGACACCTTCGAGCCGAGCAGTACTTC,CSARHLRAEQYF
.,.,TRBV20-1,TRBJ2-5,TGCAGTGCGAGAGAATCAGGGTCGGAGACCCAGTACTTC,CSARESGSETQYF
.,many,TRBV5-1,TRBJ1-5,TGCGCCAGCAGCTTAAAGGGTGACGACCAGCCCCAGCATTTT,CASSLKGDDQPQHF
.,few,TRBV18,TRBJ2-1,TGTGCCAGCTCACCGAGCCAGGGAGATTTTAATGAGCAGTTCTTC,CASSPSQGDFNEQFF
.,many,TRBV20-1,TRBJ1-1,TGCAGTGCTTCAGCAATCCTTACGAACACTGAAGCTTTCTTT,CSASAILTNTEAFF
TRBD2,.,TRBV5-1,TRBJ2-2,TGCGCCAGCAGCCGAGGGCCAGCGGGAGTTAGTGGCACCGGGGAGCTGTTTTTT,CASSRGPAGVSGTGELFF
.,.,TRBV4-1,TRBJ1-2,TGCGCCAGCAGCCAACAGGGGAGGATTGGCTACACCTTC,CASSQQGRIGYTF
.,.,TRBV6-5,TRBJ2-7,TGTACCAGCAGTTCCCCGGAAATCTCCTACGAGCAGTACTTC,CTSSSPEISYEQYF
.,.,TRBV5-1,TRBJ1-4,TGCGCCAGCAGCTTGGAGATACCATCCGAAAAACTGTTTTTT,CASSLEIPSEKLFF
.,.,TRBV18,TRBJ1-2,TGTGCCAGCTCACCCTGGGGTGACTATGGCTACACCTTC,CASSPWGDYGYTF
TRBD2,.,TRBV6-5,TRBJ2-2,TGTGCCAGCATCCTTCGTTGGACTAGCGGGATCCGTAAAGGCACCGGGGAGCTGTTTTTT,CASILRWTSGIRKGTGELFF
.,.,TRBV10-3,TRBJ1-1,TGTGCCATCAGTGACAGGGATCGAGCTTTCTTT,CAISDRDRAFF
.,.,TRBV5-1,TRBJ1-5,TGCGCCAGCAGCCCGGATGGGGCCATCAATCAGCCCCAGCATTTT,CASSPDGAINQPQHF
.,once,TRBV7-9,TRBJ2-5,TGTGCCAGCAGCGGGGACCCTCAAGAGACCCAGTACTTC,CASSGDPQETQYF
.,few,TRBV7-2,TRBJ1-5,TGTGCCAGCAGCCCAGAACTGGGGCCCCAGCATTTT,CASSPELGPQHF
TRBD1,few,TRBV5-1,TRBJ1-6,TGCGCCAGCAGCCTGGGACAGGGCCGATCTGGTTCACCCCTCCACTTT,CASSLGQGRSGSPLHF
.,few,TRBV9,TRBJ2-7,TGTGCCAGCAGCGTAGGTCCAGGGCGCTACGAGCAGTACTTC,CASSVGPGRYEQYF
.,.,TRBV5-1,TRBJ2-7,TGCGCCAGCAGCGGCCAGGGGGGAACCTACGAGCAGTACTTC,CASSGQGGTYEQYF
.,.,TRBV6-6,TRBJ1-2,TGTGCCAGCATCAAAGGTCATGTCGGCTATGGCTACACCTTC,CASIKGHVGYGYTF
.,many,TRBV5-1,TRBJ1-1,TGCGCCAGCAGCTCGGACAGAAATTTGAACACTGAAGCTTTCTTT,CASSSDRNLNTEAFF
.,.,TRBV7-2,TRBJ1-5,TGTGCCAGCAGCTTAACGGGAGTCCAGCCCCAGCATTTT,CASSLTGVQPQHF
.,.,TRBV5-5,TRBJ2-2,TGTGCCAGCAGCTTGGAGCCAGGAACCGGGGAGCTGTTTTTT,CASSLEPGTGELFF
TRBD2,.,TRBV7-2,TRBJ2-1,TGTGCCAGCAGCTTAGTGTCTGGCGGGGGGGTCTACAATGAGCAGTTCTTC,CASSLVSGGGVYNEQFF
.,few,TRBV5-1,TRBJ2-1,TGCGCCAGCAGTGAACAAGTGGCTTACAATGAGCAGTTCTTC,CASSEQVAYNEQFF
.,.,TRBV29-1,TRBJ2-5,TGCGGCGTTCCCGCCTCCTTCGAGGCGTTAGAGACCCAGTACTTC,CGVPASFEALETQYF
.,.,TRBV19,TRBJ1-4,TGTGCCAGTAGTACCTTAAGACCGGGTACTAATGAAAAACTGTTTTTT,CASSTLRPGTNEKLFF
.,once,TRBV30,TRBJ2-5,TGTGCCTGGAACCGACCGGGCCTCCAAGAGACCCAGTACTTC,CAWNRPGLQETQYF
.,.,TRBV28,TRBJ1-4,TGTGCCAGCAGTTTATCCACCGTAGGGGACGAAAAACTGTTTTTT,CASSLSTVGDEKLFF
.,.,TRBV5-1,TRBJ2-5,TGCGCCAGCAGCTTGCGGCTGGAAGAGACCCAGTACTTC,CASSLRLEETQYF
.,few,TRBV29-1,TRBJ2-2,TGCAGCGTTGACGGAGGAGGGGAGCTGTTTTTT,CSVDGGGELFF
TRBD1,once,TRBV7-9,TRBJ2-5,TGTGCCAGCAGCGCGGACAGGTTACCCCAAGAGACCCAGTACTTC,CASSADRLPQETQYF
TRBD1,.,TRBV6-2/TRBV6-3,TRBJ1-5,TGTGCCAGCTCCTGGACAGGAAGGAGCAATCAGCCCCAGCATTTT,CASSWTGRSNQPQHF
.,.,TRBV2,TRBJ1-4,TGTGCCAGCGGTCCCAGAGCTGGGGAAAAACTGTTTTTT,CASGPRAGEKLFF
TRBD2,.,TRBV20-1,TRBJ2-1,TGCAGTGCTAGAGAACCGCGGGAGTTCTCCTACAGTGAGCAGTTCTTC,CSAREPREFSYSEQFF
TRBD1,few,TRBV19,TRBJ2-2,TGTGCCAGTAGCCCGACAGGGAGGAACACCGGGGAGCTGTTTTTT,CASSPTGRNTGELFF
.,few,TRBV20-1,TRBJ1-2,TGCAGTGCTATTCTGCGGTCCGGGGGCTATGGCTACACCTTC,CSAILRSGGYGYTF
TRBD1,many,TRBV7-3,TRBJ1-1,TGTGCCAGCAGCCAAACAGGGGAGAACACTGAAGCTTTCTTT,CASSQTGENTEAFF
TRBD1,many,TRBV25-1,TRBJ1-2,TGTGCCAGCAGCGACCGGACAGGGTATGGCTACACCTTC,CASSDRTGYGYTF
.,.,TRBV20-1,TRBJ2-1,TGCAGCCCTGTGGGGTACAATGAGCAGTTCTTC,CSPVGYNEQFF
.,many,TRBV10-3,TRBJ1-5,TGTGCCATCAGTGAGGACGAGCTGGAGCCCCAGCATTTT,CAISEDELEPQHF
.,.,TRBV7-2,TRBJ1-5,TGTGCCAGCAGCTTTTCACTAAATCAGCCCCAGCATTTT,CASSFSLNQPQHF
.,many,TRBV7-2,TRBJ2-3,TGTGCCAGCAGCCTCCTAGGACTAACCACAGATACGCAGTATTTT,CASSLLGLTTDTQYF
.,many,TRBV5-4,TRBJ2-3,TGTGCCAGCAGCTTGGTGGGAAGAGGCACAGATACGCAGTATTTT,CASSLVGRGTDTQYF
TRBD1,few,TRBV6-6,TRBJ2-1,TGTGCCAGCAGCCCAGACAGGGGGGCCTACAATGAGCAGTTCTTC,CASSPDRGAYNEQFF
.,.,TRBV6-1,TRBJ2-4,TGTGCCAGCAGTGAACAGGTCTGGGAAAACATTCAGTACTTC,CASSEQVWENIQYF
TRBD2,few,TRBV4-3,TRBJ2-2,TGCGCCAGCAGCCTAGGACTAGCGGGGACGAACACCGGGGAGCTGTTTTTT,CASSLGLAGTNTGELFF
.,.,TRBV5-1,TRBJ2-5,TGCGCCAGCAGCCCACGGACTACTCAAGAGACCCAGTACTTC,CASSPRTTQETQYF